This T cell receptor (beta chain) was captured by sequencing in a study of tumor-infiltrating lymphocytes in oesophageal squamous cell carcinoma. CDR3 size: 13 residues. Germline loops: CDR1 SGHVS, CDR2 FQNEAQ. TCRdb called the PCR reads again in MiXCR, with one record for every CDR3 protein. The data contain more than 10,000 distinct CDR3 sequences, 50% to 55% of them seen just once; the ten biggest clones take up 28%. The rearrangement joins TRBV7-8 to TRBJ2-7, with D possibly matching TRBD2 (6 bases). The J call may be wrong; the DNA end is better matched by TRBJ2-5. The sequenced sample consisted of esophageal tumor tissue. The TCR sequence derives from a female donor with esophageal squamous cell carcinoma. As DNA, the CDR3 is TGTGCCAGCAGCTTCACGGGGGAAGAGACCCAGTACTTC. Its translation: CASSFTGEETQYF.